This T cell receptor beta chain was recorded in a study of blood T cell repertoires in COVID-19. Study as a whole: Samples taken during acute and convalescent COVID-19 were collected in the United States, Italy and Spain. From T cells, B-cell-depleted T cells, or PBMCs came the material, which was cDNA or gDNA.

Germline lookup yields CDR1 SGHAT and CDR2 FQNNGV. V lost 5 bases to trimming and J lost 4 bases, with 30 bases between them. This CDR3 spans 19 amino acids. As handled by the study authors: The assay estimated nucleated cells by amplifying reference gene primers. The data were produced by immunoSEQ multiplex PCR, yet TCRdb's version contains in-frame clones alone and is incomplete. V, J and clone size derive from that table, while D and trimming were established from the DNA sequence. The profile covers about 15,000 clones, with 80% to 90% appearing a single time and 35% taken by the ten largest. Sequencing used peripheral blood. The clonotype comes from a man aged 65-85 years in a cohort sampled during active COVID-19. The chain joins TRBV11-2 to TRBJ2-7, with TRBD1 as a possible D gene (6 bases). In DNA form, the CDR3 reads TGTGCCAGCAGCCCCGGGACACCTAATCAGGGAAGGCCTGAATACGAGCAGTACTTC. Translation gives CASSPGTPNQGRPEYEQYF.